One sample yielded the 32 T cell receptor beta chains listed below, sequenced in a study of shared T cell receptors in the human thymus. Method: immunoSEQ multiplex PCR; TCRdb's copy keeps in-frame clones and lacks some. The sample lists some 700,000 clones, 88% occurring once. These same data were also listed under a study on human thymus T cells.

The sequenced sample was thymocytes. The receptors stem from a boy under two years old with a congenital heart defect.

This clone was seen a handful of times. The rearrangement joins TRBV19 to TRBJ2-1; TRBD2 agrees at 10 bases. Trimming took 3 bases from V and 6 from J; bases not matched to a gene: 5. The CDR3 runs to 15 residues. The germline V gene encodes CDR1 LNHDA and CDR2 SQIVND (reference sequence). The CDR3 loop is CASSILAGVRNEQFF. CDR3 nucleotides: TGTGCCAGTAGTATTCTAGCGGGAGTACGCAATGAGCAGTTCTTC.

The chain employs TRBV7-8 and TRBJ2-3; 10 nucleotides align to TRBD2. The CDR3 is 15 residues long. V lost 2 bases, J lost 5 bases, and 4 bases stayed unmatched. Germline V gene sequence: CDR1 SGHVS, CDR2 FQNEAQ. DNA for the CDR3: TGTGCCAGCAGCTTAAGCGGGAGGGCCATAGATACGCAGTATTTT. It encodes CASSLSGRAIDTQYF.

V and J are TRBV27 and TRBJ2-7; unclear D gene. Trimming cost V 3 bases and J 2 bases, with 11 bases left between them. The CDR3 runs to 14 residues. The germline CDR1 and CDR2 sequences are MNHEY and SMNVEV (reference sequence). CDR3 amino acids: CASSLKARTYEQYF. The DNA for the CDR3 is TGTGCCAGCAGTTTGAAGGCTAGGACCTACGAGCAGTACTTC.

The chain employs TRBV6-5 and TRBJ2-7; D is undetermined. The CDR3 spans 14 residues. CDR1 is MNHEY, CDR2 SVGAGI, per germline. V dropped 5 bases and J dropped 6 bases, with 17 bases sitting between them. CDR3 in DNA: TGTGCCAGCAGTCCTTCGGCTCTTACGGGCGAGCAGTACTTC. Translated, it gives CASSPSALTGEQYF.

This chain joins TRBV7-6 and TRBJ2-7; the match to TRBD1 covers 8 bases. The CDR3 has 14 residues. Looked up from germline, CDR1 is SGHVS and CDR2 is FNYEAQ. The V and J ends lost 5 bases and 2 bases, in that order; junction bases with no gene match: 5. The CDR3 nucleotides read TGTGCCAGCAGCCCCCGACAGGGGCCCTACGAGCAGTACTTC. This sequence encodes CASSPRQGPYEQYF.

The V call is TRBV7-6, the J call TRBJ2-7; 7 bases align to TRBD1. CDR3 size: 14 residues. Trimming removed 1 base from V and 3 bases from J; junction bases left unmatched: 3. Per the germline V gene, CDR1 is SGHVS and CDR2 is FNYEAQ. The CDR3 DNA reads TGTGCCAGCAGCTTAGGTGACAGGGTCTACGAGCAGTACTTC. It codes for CASSLGDRVYEQYF.

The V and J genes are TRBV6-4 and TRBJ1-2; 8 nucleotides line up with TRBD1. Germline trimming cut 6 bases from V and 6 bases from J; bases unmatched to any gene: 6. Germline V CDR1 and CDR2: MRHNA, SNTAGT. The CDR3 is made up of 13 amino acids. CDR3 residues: CASRNETGDGYTF. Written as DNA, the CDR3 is TGTGCCAGCAGGAACGAGACAGGGGATGGCTACACCTTC.

The CDR3 bases are TGTGCCATCAGGAACGGGTCCCTGAACACTGAAGCTTTCTTT. It codes for CAIRNGSLNTEAFF. The chain couples TRBV10-3 to TRBJ1-1; no clear D. Trimming removed 6 bases from V and 0 bases from J, with 11 bases in between. The CDR3 loop spans 14 amino acids. Germline CDR1 ENHRY, CDR2 SYGVKD.

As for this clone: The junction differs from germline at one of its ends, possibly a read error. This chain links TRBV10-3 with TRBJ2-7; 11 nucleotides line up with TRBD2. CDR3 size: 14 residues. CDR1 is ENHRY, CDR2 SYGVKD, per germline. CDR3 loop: CAVSGSGRAYEQYF. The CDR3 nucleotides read TGTGCCGTCAGCGGTAGCGGGAGGGCCTACGAGCAGTACTTC.

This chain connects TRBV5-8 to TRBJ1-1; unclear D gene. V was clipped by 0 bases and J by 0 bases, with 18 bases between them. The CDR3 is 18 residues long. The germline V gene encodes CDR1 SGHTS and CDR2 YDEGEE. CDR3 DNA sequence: TGTGCCAGCAGCTTGGGGGGAGCTTTGCCATGTATGAACACTGAAGCTTTCTTT. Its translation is CASSLGGALPCMNTEAFF.

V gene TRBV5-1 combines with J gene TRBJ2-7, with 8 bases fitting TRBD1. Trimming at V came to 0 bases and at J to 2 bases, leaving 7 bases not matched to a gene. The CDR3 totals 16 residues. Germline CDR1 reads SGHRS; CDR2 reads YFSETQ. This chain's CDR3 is CASSLAVRTGTYEQYF. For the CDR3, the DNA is TGCGCCAGCAGCTTGGCCGTCAGGACAGGGACCTACGAGCAGTACTTC.

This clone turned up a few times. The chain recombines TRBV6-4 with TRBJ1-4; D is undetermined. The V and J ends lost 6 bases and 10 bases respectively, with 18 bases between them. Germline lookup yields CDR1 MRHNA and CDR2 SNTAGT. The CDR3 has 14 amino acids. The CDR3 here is CASRVTGSSGKLFF. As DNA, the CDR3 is TGTGCCAGCAGGGTAACCGGGAGCTCAGGAAAACTGTTTTTT.

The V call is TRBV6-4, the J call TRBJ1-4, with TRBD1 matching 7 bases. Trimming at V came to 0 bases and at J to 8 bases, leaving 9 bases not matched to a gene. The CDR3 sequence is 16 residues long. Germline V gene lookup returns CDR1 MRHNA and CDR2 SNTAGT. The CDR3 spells CASSDSPTGLEEKLFF. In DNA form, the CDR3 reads TGTGCCAGCAGTGACTCCCCGACAGGGCTCGAGGAAAAACTGTTTTTT.

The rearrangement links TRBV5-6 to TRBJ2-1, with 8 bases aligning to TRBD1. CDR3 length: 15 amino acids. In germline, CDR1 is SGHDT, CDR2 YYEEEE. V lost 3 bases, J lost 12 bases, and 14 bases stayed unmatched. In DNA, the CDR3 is TGTGCCAGCAGCTCGGAGGGGACAGGACCCTCGGGGCAGTTCTTC. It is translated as CASSSEGTGPSGQFF.

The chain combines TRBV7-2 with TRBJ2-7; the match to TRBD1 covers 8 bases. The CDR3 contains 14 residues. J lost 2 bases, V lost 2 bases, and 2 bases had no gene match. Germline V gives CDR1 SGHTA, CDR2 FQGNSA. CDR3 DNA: TGTGCCAGCAGCTTACGGGACAGGACCTACGAGCAGTACTTC. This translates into CASSLRDRTYEQYF.

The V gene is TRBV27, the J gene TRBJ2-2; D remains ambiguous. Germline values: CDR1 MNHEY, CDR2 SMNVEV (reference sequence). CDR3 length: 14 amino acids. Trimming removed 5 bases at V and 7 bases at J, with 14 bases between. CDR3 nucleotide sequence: TGTGCCAGCAGTCCCCGATTCCACAACGGGGAGCTGTTTTTT. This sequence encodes CASSPRFHNGELFF.

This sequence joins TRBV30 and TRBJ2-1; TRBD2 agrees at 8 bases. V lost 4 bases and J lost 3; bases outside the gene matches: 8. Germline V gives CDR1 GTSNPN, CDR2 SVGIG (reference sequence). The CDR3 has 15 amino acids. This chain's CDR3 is CAWTEREQGYNEQFF. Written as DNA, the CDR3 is TGTGCCTGGACGGAGCGGGAGCAGGGCTACAATGAGCAGTTCTTC. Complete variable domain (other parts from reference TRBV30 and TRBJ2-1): SQTIHQWPATLVQPVGSPLSLECTVEGTSNPNLYWYRQAAGRGLQLLFYSVGIGQISSEVPQNLSASRPQDRQFILSSKKLLLSDSGFYLCAWTEREQGYNEQFFGPGTRLTVL.

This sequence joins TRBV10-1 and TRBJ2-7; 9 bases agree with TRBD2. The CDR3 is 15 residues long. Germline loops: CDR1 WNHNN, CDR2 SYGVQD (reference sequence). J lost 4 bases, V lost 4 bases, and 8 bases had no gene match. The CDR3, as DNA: TGCGCCAGCAGTGGGGTAGCGGGAGATATATACGAGCAGTACTTC. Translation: CASSGVAGDIYEQYF.

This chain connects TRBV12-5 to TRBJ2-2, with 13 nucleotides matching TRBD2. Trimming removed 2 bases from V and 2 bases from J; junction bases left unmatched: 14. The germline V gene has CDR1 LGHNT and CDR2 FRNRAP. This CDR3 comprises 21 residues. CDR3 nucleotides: TGTGCTAGTGGTTTGAGTCTATTGGGCGGGACTAGCGGGACTAACACCGGGGAGCTGTTTTTT. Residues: CASGLSLLGGTSGTNTGELFF.

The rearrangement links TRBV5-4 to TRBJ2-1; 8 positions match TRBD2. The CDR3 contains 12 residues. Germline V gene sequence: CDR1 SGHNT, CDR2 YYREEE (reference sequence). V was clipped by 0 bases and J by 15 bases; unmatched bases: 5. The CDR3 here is CASSLESGSLFF. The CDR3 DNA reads TGTGCCAGCAGCTTGGAAAGCGGGAGCCTGTTCTTC. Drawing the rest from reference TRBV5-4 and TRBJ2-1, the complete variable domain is ETGVTQSPTHLIKTRGQQVTLRCSSQSGHNTVSWYQQALGQGPQFIFQYYREEENGRGNFPPRFSGLQFPNYSSELNVNALELDDSALYLCASSLESGSLFFGPGTRLTVL.

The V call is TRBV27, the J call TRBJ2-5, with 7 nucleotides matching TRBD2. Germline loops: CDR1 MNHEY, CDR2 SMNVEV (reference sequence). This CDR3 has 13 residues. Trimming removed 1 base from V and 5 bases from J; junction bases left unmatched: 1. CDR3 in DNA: TGTGCCAGCAGTTTATTGGGGGGGGAGACCCAGTACTTC. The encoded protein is CASSLLGGETQYF.

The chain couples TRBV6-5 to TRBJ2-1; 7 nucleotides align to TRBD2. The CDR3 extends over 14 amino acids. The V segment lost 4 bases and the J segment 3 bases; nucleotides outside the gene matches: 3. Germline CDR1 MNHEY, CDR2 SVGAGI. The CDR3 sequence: CASSSGTIYNEQFF. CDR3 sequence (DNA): TGTGCCAGCAGTTCCGGGACTATCTACAATGAGCAGTTCTTC.

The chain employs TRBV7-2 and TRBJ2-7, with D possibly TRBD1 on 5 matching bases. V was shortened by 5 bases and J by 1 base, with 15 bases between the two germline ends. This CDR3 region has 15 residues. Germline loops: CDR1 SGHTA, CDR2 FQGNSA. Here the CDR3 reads CASSRRQPTSYEQYF. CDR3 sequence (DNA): TGTGCCAGCAGCAGGAGACAGCCAACATCCTACGAGCAGTACTTC.

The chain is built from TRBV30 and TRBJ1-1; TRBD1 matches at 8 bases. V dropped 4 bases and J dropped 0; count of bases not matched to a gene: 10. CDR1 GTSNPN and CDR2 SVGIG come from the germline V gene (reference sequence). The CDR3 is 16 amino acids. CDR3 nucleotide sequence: TGTGCCTGGATCTCACAGGGGGGATGGGTGAACACTGAAGCTTTCTTT. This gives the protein CAWISQGGWVNTEAFF.

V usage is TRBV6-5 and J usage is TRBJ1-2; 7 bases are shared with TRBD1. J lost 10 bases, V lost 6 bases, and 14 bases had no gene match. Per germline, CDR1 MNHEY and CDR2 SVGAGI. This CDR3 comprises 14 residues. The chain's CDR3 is CASSTDRAGTSYTF. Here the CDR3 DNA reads TGTGCCAGCAGCACCGACAGGGCAGGGACTTCCTACACCTTC.

Here the CDR3 DNA reads TGTGCCAGCAGCTTGGGACAGGACGGGCCACCCCTCCACTTT. This translates into CASSLGQDGPPLHF. The gene calls are TRBV5-4 and TRBJ1-6; possible D gene TRBD1, 6 bases. The CDR3 totals 14 residues. CDR1 SGHNT and CDR2 YYREEE come from the germline V gene (reference sequence). Deletions cut 0 bases from V and 11 bases from J, with 12 bases between.

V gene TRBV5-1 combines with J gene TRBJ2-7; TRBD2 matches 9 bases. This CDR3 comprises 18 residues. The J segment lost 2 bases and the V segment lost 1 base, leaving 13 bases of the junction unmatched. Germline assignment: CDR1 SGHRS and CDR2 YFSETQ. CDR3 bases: TGCGCCAGCAGCTTGCTCTCTCCTCCTAGCGGGAACCCCTACGAGCAGTACTTC. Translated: CASSLLSPPSGNPYEQYF.

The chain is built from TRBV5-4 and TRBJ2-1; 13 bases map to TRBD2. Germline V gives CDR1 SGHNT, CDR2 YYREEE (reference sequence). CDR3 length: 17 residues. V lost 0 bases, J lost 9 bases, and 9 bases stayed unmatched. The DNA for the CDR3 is TGTGCCAGCAGCTTGGGACTAGCGGGAGGCCTATCTCGTGAGCAGTTCTTC. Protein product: CASSLGLAGGLSREQFF.

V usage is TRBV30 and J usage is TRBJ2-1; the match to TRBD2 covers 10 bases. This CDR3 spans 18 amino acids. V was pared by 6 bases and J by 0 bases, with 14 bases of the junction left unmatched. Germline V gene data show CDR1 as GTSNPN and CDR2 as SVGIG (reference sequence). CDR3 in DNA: TGTGCCTGCCCCATGGAGGGACTAGCGACCACCTCCTACAATGAGCAGTTCTTC. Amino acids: CACPMEGLATTSYNEQFF.

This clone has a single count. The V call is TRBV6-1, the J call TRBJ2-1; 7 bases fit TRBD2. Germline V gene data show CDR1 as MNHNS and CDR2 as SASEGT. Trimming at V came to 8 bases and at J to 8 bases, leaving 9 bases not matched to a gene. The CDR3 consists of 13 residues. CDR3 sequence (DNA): TGTGCCAGCTTACGGGAGGTCGTACATGAGCAGTTCTTC. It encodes CASLREVVHEQFF.

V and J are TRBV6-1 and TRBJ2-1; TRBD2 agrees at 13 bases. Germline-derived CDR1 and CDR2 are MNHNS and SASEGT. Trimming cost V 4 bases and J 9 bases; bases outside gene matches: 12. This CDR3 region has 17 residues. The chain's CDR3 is CASSGYRTSGRAGEQFF. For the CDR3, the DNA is TGTGCCAGCAGTGGATACCGCACTAGCGGGAGGGCCGGTGAGCAGTTCTTC.

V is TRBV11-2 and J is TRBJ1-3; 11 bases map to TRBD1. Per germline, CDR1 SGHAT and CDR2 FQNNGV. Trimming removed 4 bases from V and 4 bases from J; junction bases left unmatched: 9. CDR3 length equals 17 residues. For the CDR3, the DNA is TGTGCCAGCAGCTCCGTGGTCGGGACAGGGGGGGGAAACACCATATATTTT. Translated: CASSSVVGTGGGNTIYF.